The entry below gives a single TCR beta chain sequence along with its context. Sequencing was performed with immunoSEQ multiplex PCR; in TCRdb, only in-frame clones are kept and a portion is missing. Altogether around 180,000 clones are present, 70% to 90% being singletons, with the ten largest covering more than 2.5%. This CDR3 contains 15 residues. V was clipped by 6 bases and J by 5 bases; unmatched bases: 6. In germline, CDR1 is MDHEN, CDR2 SYDVKM. These data belong to a study of blood T cell repertoires in COVID-19. The receptor's source is a man aged 55 to 70 with acute or convalescent COVID-19. The V and J genes are TRBV28 and TRBJ2-2; 10 bases align to TRBD1. Sequenced input: peripheral blood. The CDR3 is CASRAGGQGTGELFF. The CDR3, as DNA: TGTGCCAGCAGGGCCGGGGGACAGGGGACCGGGGAGCTGTTTTTT.